This T cell receptor (beta chain) was captured by sequencing in a study of blood T cell repertoires in COVID-19. Across the whole study: Researchers got acute and convalescent COVID-19 samples from the United States, Italy and Spain. PBMCs, B-cell-depleted T cells, or T cells provided the cDNA or gDNA that made up the material.

Trimming removed 3 bases at V and 0 bases at J, with 9 bases between. The CDR3 covers 15 residues. Germline CDR1 and CDR2: SGHVS and FQNEAQ. TCRdb's table, derived via immunoSEQ multiplex PCR, lists solely in-frame clones and lacks some. The sample holds under 450,000 clones; roughly 80% are singletons and the top ten take over 0.95%. The receptor comes from a human donor with acute or convalescent COVID-19. The donor label of this sample is uncertain. The chain uses TRBV7-8 and TRBJ2-1; no clear D. The source material was peripheral blood. CDR3 DNA sequence: TGTGCCAGCAGCTTCCCACAGCTCTCCTACAATGAGCAGTTCTTC. Translating gives CASSFPQLSYNEQFF.